Shown below are 12 T cell receptor beta chains from a single sample sequenced in a study of shared clonotypes between healthy human individuals. Produced via immunoSEQ multiplex PCR; TCRdb's table is partial and in-frame only. The data contain about 560,000 clones, around three quarters of them singletons. Sequenced material: PBMCs. These receptors all come from a woman in her thirties or forties in good health. Some clones in this sample may be carry-over from other donors' samples.

Comment on this clone: A read error is likely, as this CDR3 ends without the conserved phenylalanine or tryptophan. The rearrangement joins TRBV5-8 to TRBJ1-2; TRBD1 matches 12 bases. After removal of 3 bases from V and 4 bases from J, the junction contained 7 bases not matched to a gene. This CDR3 is 16 amino acids long. Germline V lookup: CDR1 SGHTS, CDR2 YDEGEE. The DNA of the CDR3 is TGTGCCAGCAGCTCTGGGGACAGGGGGCGAGGCTATGGCTACACCTCC. The encoded protein is CASSSGDRGRGYGYTS.

The CDR3 DNA reads TGTGCCAGCATGAAGACTAGCGGGACGAACACCGGGGAGCTGTTTTTT. It specifies CASMKTSGTNTGELFF. The gene calls are TRBV5-4 and TRBJ2-2, with 11 bases identical to TRBD2. The germline V gene has CDR1 SGHNT and CDR2 YYREEE (reference sequence). V lost 6 bases to trimming and J lost 0 bases; unmatched junction nucleotides: 4. The CDR3 consists of 16 residues.

The CDR3 DNA follows: TGTGCCAGCATACCGGACAGCTCCTACAATGAGCAGTTCTTC. Translated: CASIPDSSYNEQFF. The chain joins TRBV6-1 to TRBJ2-1; D possibly corresponds to TRBD1 (6 bases). V was clipped by 7 bases and J by 0 bases, with 10 bases between them. The CDR3 consists of 14 residues. Germline loops: CDR1 MNHNS, CDR2 SASEGT.

V and J are TRBV27 and TRBJ2-3; no firm D call. This CDR3 has 15 residues. The V end lost 8 bases, the J end lost 2 bases, and 17 bases lay between the germline ends. Germline-derived CDR1 and CDR2 are MNHEY and SMNVEV (reference sequence). The CDR3 bases are TGTGCCAGCCGCCCCGGTCAGTTTTCCACAGATACGCAGTATTTT. It yields the protein CASRPGQFSTDTQYF.

This chain joins TRBV29-1 and TRBJ2-5; D perhaps matches TRBD1 (6 bases). TRBJ2-7 matches the DNA end more closely, so the J call is doubtful. Per the germline V gene, CDR1 is SQVTM and CDR2 is ANQGSEA. The CDR3 contains 12 residues. CDR3 coding DNA: TGCAGCCCCCAAGGGGGAACCTACGAGCAGTACTTC. Translated, it gives CSPQGGTYEQYF.

The CDR3 sequence: CSASRVHEQYF. The CDR3 coding sequence is TGCAGTGCTAGCAGGGTTCACGAGCAGTACTTC. V usage is TRBV20-1 and J usage is TRBJ2-7, with D maybe TRBD1 (5 bases). CDR1 is DFQATT, CDR2 SNEGSKA, per germline (reference sequence). The germline V and J ends were trimmed by 3 bases and 5 bases, with 8 bases remaining between them. The CDR3 runs to 11 residues.

Comment on this clone: The same CDR3 also results from other DNA sequences found in this sample. The chain recombines TRBV5-1 with TRBJ2-3; no clear D gene. This CDR3 is 12 amino acids long. Germline CDR1 SGHRS, CDR2 YFSETQ. The germline V and J ends were trimmed by 0 bases and 5 bases, with 4 bases remaining between them. The CDR3 nucleotides read TGCGCCAGCAGCTTGGCCGGAGATACGCAGTATTTT. Its protein product is CASSLAGDTQYF.

The chain carries TRBV5-1 and TRBJ1-1; tentative D call: TRBD1 (5 bases). Germline loops: CDR1 SGHRS, CDR2 YFSETQ. The CDR3 consists of 14 residues. V lost 4 bases to trimming and J lost 7 bases, with 17 bases between them. In DNA form, the CDR3 reads TGCGCCAGCAGCCCGGACTTGGGGAGGGGTGAAGCTTTCTTT. Its protein is CASSPDLGRGEAFF.

The V gene is TRBV29-1, the J gene TRBJ2-1, with TRBD2 matching 9 bases. There are 11 residues in the CDR3. Trimming took 4 bases from V and 12 from J; bases not matched to a gene: 4. The V gene's germline CDR1 is SQVTM and CDR2 ANQGSEA. The CDR3 region is CSVGREGLQFF. The CDR3 nucleotides are TGCAGCGTTGGGCGGGAGGGCCTGCAGTTCTTC.

The chain combines TRBV7-2 with TRBJ2-7; 8 nucleotides line up with TRBD1. Germline assignment: CDR1 SGHTA and CDR2 FQGNSA. This CDR3 has 15 amino acids. V dropped 5 bases and J dropped 3; count of bases not matched to a gene: 9. CDR3 DNA: TGTGCCAGCAGCACACAGGGGGGAGTTTTCTACGAGCAGTACTTC. Amino acid sequence: CASSTQGGVFYEQYF.

The chain links TRBV2 to TRBJ1-5, with 7 bases that match TRBD1. Germline values: CDR1 SNHLY, CDR2 FYNNEI. With 4 bases clipped from V and 5 bases from J, the junction kept 5 bases outside the gene matches. The CDR3 totals 14 residues. The CDR3 spells CASSGITGDQPQHF. The DNA of the CDR3 is TGTGCCAGCAGTGGAATAACAGGGGATCAGCCCCAGCATTTT.

This sequence joins TRBV6-5 and TRBJ1-1; TRBD1 is a possible D gene (5 bases). The CDR3 loop spans 15 amino acids. V was pared by 0 bases and J by 0 bases, with 8 bases between. CDR1 and CDR2 (germline): MNHEY, SVGAGI. In DNA, the CDR3 is TGTGCCAGCAGTTACTCTTCGACAGTGAACACTGAAGCTTTCTTT. Translation gives CASSYSSTVNTEAFF.